This T cell receptor (beta chain) stems from a study of blood T cell repertoires in COVID-19. In the source study's methods: Amplification with reference gene primers provided the estimates of nucleated cell counts. Assay: immunoSEQ multiplex PCR; the TCRdb copy retains only in-frame clones and omits some. The V and J calls and clone size were taken over from that table, and D and trimming were inferred from the DNA. The data contain 250,000 to 300,000 clones, approximately 85% of them seen just once; the ten biggest clones take up approximately 5.1%. The TCR originated in a man aged 45-65 years with active or convalescent COVID-19. Material: peripheral blood.

CDR3 nucleotide sequence: TGTGCCACCAGTGATACCATAGGACATCCGAACACCGGGGAGCTGTTTTTT. It translates to CATSDTIGHPNTGELFF. The rearrangement uses TRBV24-1 and TRBJ2-2; D is perhaps TRBD1 (5 bases). CDR1 is KGHDR and CDR2 is SFDVKD in the germline V gene. CDR3 size: 17 residues. V lost 3 bases, J lost 0 bases, and 13 bases lay in between.